Below, 17 T cell receptor beta chains from the same sample are listed, as sequenced in a study of blood T cell repertoires in COVID-19. Assay: immunoSEQ multiplex PCR; the TCRdb copy retains only in-frame clones and omits some. The table lists a few hundred thousand clones, about nine tenths of them singletons, with approximately 0.93% in the top ten. Sequenced: PBMCs or T cells enriched from blood (not recorded which). Source of these receptors: a woman aged 30 to 39 who had been exposed to COVID-19.

The chain couples TRBV7-3 to TRBJ2-2; D possibly corresponds to TRBD2 (6 bases). Germline assignment: CDR1 SGHTA and CDR2 FQGTGA. This CDR3 region has 17 residues. V was cut by 5 bases and J by 8 bases, with 24 bases left in between. For the CDR3, the DNA is TGTGCCAGCAGCCCAATGGCGGGATCCCTATCCGGTGGGGAGCTGTTTTTT. It codes for CASSPMAGSLSGGELFF. Full variable domain (rest looked up from reference TRBV7-3 and TRBJ2-2): GAGVSQTPSNKVTEKGKYVELRCDPISGHTALYWYRQSLGQGPEFLIYFQGTGAADDSGLPNDRFFAVRPEGSVSTLKIQRTERGDSAVYLCASSPMAGSLSGGELFFGEGSRLTVL.

This chain uses TRBV5-4 with TRBJ2-1; 7 nucleotides line up with TRBD2. CDR1 is SGHNT, CDR2 YYREEE, per germline (reference sequence). J was trimmed by 0 bases and V by 2 bases; bases with no gene match: 5. This CDR3 region has 16 residues. The chain's CDR3 is CASSFGGSHSYNEQFF. In nucleotides, the CDR3 is TGTGCCAGCAGCTTTGGCGGGAGTCACTCCTACAATGAGCAGTTCTTC.

This clone has only one observation. This sequence joins TRBV27 and TRBJ2-7; 8 bases align to TRBD2. Trimming at V came to 5 bases and at J to 3 bases, leaving 9 bases not matched to a gene. Per the germline V gene, CDR1 is MNHEY and CDR2 is SMNVEV (reference sequence). The CDR3 is made up of 15 amino acids. CDR3 nucleotides: TGTGCCAGCAGTCTTGCCGGGGGGGGGAACTACGAGCAGTACTTC. Amino acid sequence: CASSLAGGGNYEQYF.

This rearrangement joins TRBV19 to TRBJ2-1; weak D call: TRBD2 (5 bases). Germline CDR1 LNHDA, CDR2 SQIVND (reference sequence). This CDR3 spans 15 amino acids. Trimming took off 2 bases at V and 6 bases at J, with 14 bases between the two ends. CDR3 nucleotide sequence: TGTGCCAGTAGTATACCGGGGAGTATTGGCAATGAGCAGTTCTTC. As protein: CASSIPGSIGNEQFF.

The CDR3 nucleotides read TGTGCCACCACAGTGGAGGTAGGGAACTATGGCTACACCTTC. Amino acids: CATTVEVGNYGYTF. This chain uses TRBV10-3 with TRBJ1-2; D unresolved. This CDR3 region has 14 residues. Trimming shortened V by 10 bases and J by 2 bases, and 17 bases separated the two germline ends. Looked up from germline, CDR1 is ENHRY and CDR2 is SYGVKD.

Concerning this clone: The germline gene is not matched at one end of the junction; a read error may be the cause. The identical CDR3 is also encoded by other nucleotide sequences in the sample. This chain links TRBV7-7 with TRBJ2-5; 11 bases are shared with TRBD1. This CDR3 has 15 amino acids. Germline assignment: CDR1 SSHAT and CDR2 FNYEAQ (reference sequence). This chain's CDR3 is CASSPGTGGQETQYF. The CDR3 DNA reads TGTGCTAGCAGCCCCGGGACAGGGGGCCAAGAGACCCAGTACTTC.

The gene calls are TRBV3-1 (or the pseudogene TRBV3-2) and TRBJ1-6; TRBD1 matches 7 bases. Germline V gene sequence: CDR1 LGHDT, CDR2 YNNKEL (reference sequence). The CDR3 totals 14 residues. The trim removed 2 bases at V and 6 bases at J, leaving 1 base unmatched. The CDR3 spells CASSQNRGNSPLHF. In nucleotides, the CDR3 is TGTGCCAGCAGCCAAAACAGGGGTAATTCACCCCTCCACTTT.

The chain couples TRBV5-1 to TRBJ2-3; 7 bases align to TRBD2. CDR3 length equals 18 residues. Germline V CDR1 and CDR2: SGHRS, YFSETQ. Unmatched junction bases numbered 15, after V lost 4 bases and J lost 1 base. The CDR3 DNA reads TGCGCCAGCAGCCGGGAAGGTGCGGGAGTGGGTGGCACAGATACGCAGTATTTT. Its protein is CASSREGAGVGGTDTQYF.

The chain employs TRBV19 and TRBJ2-7; TRBD2 matches at 12 bases. J gave up 5 bases and V 9 bases, and 2 bases lay outside the gene matches. This CDR3 spans 12 amino acids. The V gene's germline CDR1 is LNHDA and CDR2 SQIVND (reference sequence). CDR3 nucleotide sequence: TGTGCCAGCAGGACTAGCGGGAACGAGCAGTACTTC. This codes for CASRTSGNEQYF.

The chain carries TRBV27 and TRBJ1-2; 10 nucleotides agree with TRBD1. The germline gives CDR1 MNHEY, CDR2 SMNVEV (reference sequence). J lost 5 bases, V lost 6 bases, and 6 bases had no gene match. The CDR3 totals 14 residues. The CDR3 DNA reads as TGTGCCAGCAGCTACGGGACAGGGGAATATGGCTACACCTTC. This translates into CASSYGTGEYGYTF.

V is TRBV6-5 and J is TRBJ1-5, with D maybe TRBD1 (5 bases). The CDR3 is 13 amino acids. The germline CDR1 and CDR2 sequences are MNHEY and SVGAGI. V gave up 5 bases and J gave up 6 bases, with 11 bases separating them. In DNA form, the CDR3 reads TGTGCCAGCAGTAGGGGTTTTGCTCAGCCCCAGCATTTT. Translated, it gives CASSRGFAQPQHF.

The chain is built from TRBV12-2 and TRBJ2-3; the listed D gene, TRBD2, was not tested against the DNA. TRBV12-2 counts as a pseudogene. CDR3 size: 15 residues. CDR3 protein: CASRPGAGSTDTQYF. CDR3 bases: TGTGCAAGTCGCCCGGGTGCGGGCAGCACAGATACGCAGTATTTT.

Here the CDR3 DNA reads TGCACCAGTATTAGTAGGGGTTACGGATCGCGGAATTCACCCCTCCACTTT. Translating gives CTSISRGYGSRNSPLHF. V and J are TRBV1 and TRBJ1-6; no check of the table's D call, TRBD1, against the DNA was made. TRBV1 is tagged as a pseudogene. The CDR3 is 17 amino acids.

This chain connects TRBV5-4 to TRBJ2-2, with D perhaps TRBD2 (6 bases). Per the germline V gene, CDR1 is SGHNT and CDR2 is YYREEE (reference sequence). Trimming cost V 2 bases and J 4 bases, with 15 bases left between them. CDR3 length equals 16 residues. The CDR3 protein is CASSFVVLGGTGELFF. The CDR3 DNA follows: TGTGCCAGCAGCTTTGTCGTCCTCGGGGGCACCGGGGAGCTGTTTTTT.

The chain uses TRBV18 and TRBJ1-4; no clear D gene. V lost 2 bases and J 10 bases, leaving 20 bases between the germline ends. This CDR3 comprises 16 residues. From germline, CDR1 is KGHSH and CDR2 LQKENI. The CDR3 DNA is TGTGCCAGCTCACCAGGCGGGTTGCCACTGGGAGCAAAACTGTTTTTT. Residues: CASSPGGLPLGAKLFF.

This chain links TRBV6-5 with TRBJ2-2; 8 nucleotides align to TRBD1. CDR3 length: 15 amino acids. CDR1 and CDR2 from the germline V gene are MNHEY and SVGAGI. The V and J ends lost 7 bases and 3 bases, in that order; junction bases with no gene match: 7. CDR3 coding DNA: TGTGCCAGCAACCTGGACAGGGCCGACACCGGGGAGCTGTTTTTT. This encodes CASNLDRADTGELFF.

This clone was recorded a few times. The V gene is TRBV7-6, the J gene TRBJ2-1, with TRBD2 identical over 10 bases. The CDR3 covers 19 residues. Trimming removed 4 bases from V and 5 bases from J; junction bases left unmatched: 17. The germline V gene encodes CDR1 SGHVS and CDR2 FNYEAQ. The CDR3 DNA reads as TGTGCCAGCAGCTCCCCACTCCGGTCTAGCGGGAGTACCCACAATGAGCAGTTCTTC. Encoded protein: CASSSPLRSSGSTHNEQFF.